These 30 T cell receptor beta chains originate from one sample sequenced in a study of shared clonotypes between healthy human individuals (dated by TCRdb to the early 2020s). To prepare the library, the immunoSEQ multiplex PCR assay was applied. This immuneACCESS table, as held by TCRdb, lists in-frame sequences with V and J called but not all clones. Of the missing ones, under half trace to an unresolved V gene in checked studies; the others have no known cause. In all, the sample holds 950,000 to 1,100,000 clones, and about 75% of those were seen once. Roughly 1.4% of the sample rests with the top ten. Sequenced material: memory CD4+ T cells sorted from blood. Explained via the paper, the cell subset or site label denotes: CD45RA-negative fraction. The source of these receptors is a man between 18 and 29 years old in good health.

The chain carries TRBV28 and TRBJ1-2; tentatively, D is TRBD1 (5 bases). Germline values: CDR1 MDHEN, CDR2 SYDVKM. V was pared by 7 bases and J by 0 bases, with 12 bases between. The CDR3 is 14 residues long. The CDR3 spells CASTTGTPNYGYTF. The CDR3 region has the DNA TGTGCCAGCACCACCGGGACCCCTAACTATGGCTACACCTTC.

The J gene is TRBJ2-5, the V gene TRBV9, with 9 bases identical to TRBD2. V was pared by 3 bases and J by 2 bases, with 5 bases of the junction left unmatched. The CDR3 totals 15 residues. The V gene's germline CDR1 is SGDLS and CDR2 YYNGEE. The CDR3 DNA sequence: TGTGCCAGCAGCGGGGGGACTAGCCGACAAGAGACCCAGTACTTC. Translated, it gives CASSGGTSRQETQYF. The variable domain in full, completed from reference TRBV9 and TRBJ2-5, reads DSGVTQTPKHLITATGQRVTLRCSPRSGDLSVYWYQQSLDQGLQFLIQYYNGEERAKGNILERFSAQQFPDLHSELNLSSLELGDSALYFCASSGGTSRQETQYFGPGTRLLVL.

This rearrangement joins TRBV5-4 to TRBJ1-2; D remains ambiguous. V lost 0 bases and J 8 bases, leaving 17 bases between the germline ends. This CDR3 region has 15 residues. Germline V gene sequence: CDR1 SGHNT, CDR2 YYREEE (reference sequence). The chain's CDR3 is CASSLVDGPMGGYTF. The CDR3 region has the DNA TGTGCCAGCAGCTTGGTCGACGGGCCAATGGGGGGCTACACCTTC.

V usage is TRBV9 and J usage is TRBJ1-1, with a tentative D call TRBD1 (5 bases). This CDR3 has 14 amino acids. The V gene's germline CDR1 is SGDLS and CDR2 YYNGEE. V was cut by 0 bases and J by 4 bases, with 10 bases left in between. CDR3 in amino acids: CASSVVGGSTEAFF. CDR3 sequence (DNA): TGTGCCAGCAGCGTAGTCGGGGGGAGCACTGAAGCTTTCTTT. Combining the CDR3 with reference TRBV9 and TRBJ1-1 gives the whole variable domain DSGVTQTPKHLITATGQRVTLRCSPRSGDLSVYWYQQSLDQGLQFLIQYYNGEERAKGNILERFSAQQFPDLHSELNLSSLELGDSALYFCASSVVGGSTEAFFGQGTRLTVV.

The V call is TRBV7-8, the J call TRBJ2-7; unclear D gene. The CDR3 has 14 amino acids. Germline V gene lookup returns CDR1 SGHVS and CDR2 FQNEAQ. V was cut by 0 bases and J by 2 bases, with 8 bases left in between. CDR3 residues: CASSLAGKTYEQYF. In DNA form, the CDR3 reads TGTGCCAGCAGCTTAGCAGGGAAGACCTACGAGCAGTACTTC.

The chain uses TRBV19 and TRBJ1-2; TRBD1 aligns across 9 bases. CDR1 is LNHDA and CDR2 is SQIVND in the germline V gene (reference sequence). The V segment lost 6 bases and the J segment 8 bases; nucleotides outside the gene matches: 4. This CDR3 spans 12 amino acids. CDR3 in DNA: TGTGCCAGTAGGACAGGGGGAGGAGGCTACACCTTC. Translating it yields CASRTGGGGYTF.

The chain uses TRBV5-1 and TRBJ2-7; 9 positions agree with TRBD1. J was trimmed by 5 bases and V by 3 bases; bases with no gene match: 6. Germline values: CDR1 SGHRS, CDR2 YFSETQ. The CDR3 length is 14 residues. In DNA, the CDR3 is TGCGCCAGCAGCTGGGGACAGGGATCGAACGAGCAGTACTTC. As protein: CASSWGQGSNEQYF. Using reference TRBV5-1 and TRBJ2-7 for the parts outside the CDR3, the full variable domain is KAGVTQTPRYLIKTRGQQVTLSCSPISGHRSVSWYQQTPGQGLQFLFEYFSETQRNKGNFPGRFSGRQFSNSRSEMNVSTLELGDSALYLCASSWGQGSNEQYFGPGTRLTVT.

The chain combines TRBV5-5 with TRBJ2-7; 8 nucleotides match TRBD1. Germline CDR1 reads SGHKS; CDR2 reads YYEKEE (reference sequence). J gave up 3 bases and V 1 base, and 9 bases lay outside the gene matches. The CDR3 has 16 residues. CDR3 bases: TGTGCCAGCAGCTTGTCTGGCCAGGGGGCGAACTACGAGCAGTACTTC. Amino acid sequence: CASSLSGQGANYEQYF.

This clone was found a few times. The chain recombines TRBV20-1 with TRBJ2-5; tentatively, D is TRBD1 (5 bases). Germline loops: CDR1 DFQATT, CDR2 SNEGSKA (reference sequence). Trimming shortened V by 8 bases and J by 4 bases, and 11 bases separated the two germline ends. The CDR3 covers 11 residues. The CDR3 region is CSYYRIETQYF. Written as DNA, the CDR3 is TGCAGTTATTACAGGATAGAGACCCAGTACTTC.

V and J are TRBV2 and TRBJ2-1; tentatively, D is TRBD2 (7 bases). Germline lookup yields CDR1 SNHLY and CDR2 FYNNEI. V lost 6 bases and J 4 bases, leaving 16 bases between the germline ends. This CDR3 is built from 15 residues. The CDR3 loop reads CASSPEGGPYNEQFF. The CDR3 DNA reads TGTGCCAGCAGCCCTGAGGGGGGGCCTTACAATGAGCAGTTCTTC. The whole variable domain, filled in from reference TRBV2 and TRBJ2-1, reads EPEVTQTPSHQVTQMGQEVILRCVPISNHLYFYWYRQILGQKVEFLVSFYNNEISEKSEIFDDQFSVERPDGSNFTLKIRSTKLEDSAMYFCASSPEGGPYNEQFFGPGTRLTVL.

The V gene is TRBV2, the J gene TRBJ1-1; D is uncertain. Between the trimmed V and J ends, which lost 1 base and 7 bases, there was a span of 4 bases. The germline V gene has CDR1 SNHLY and CDR2 FYNNEI. This CDR3 has 11 residues. CDR3 in DNA: TGTGCCAGCAGTGAAGAGAGTGAAGCTTTCTTT. Translated, it gives CASSEESEAFF.

The chain uses TRBV6-5 and TRBJ2-7; no clear D gene. Germline values: CDR1 MNHEY, CDR2 SVGAGI. The CDR3 consists of 13 residues. The V gene lost 5 bases and the J gene lost 3 bases, with 11 bases spanning the gap. CDR3 coding DNA: TGTGCCAGCAGTATCGACACAGACTACGAGCAGTACTTC. It codes for CASSIDTDYEQYF.

The chain carries TRBV7-9 and TRBJ1-4; 7 positions match TRBD1. Germline-derived CDR1 and CDR2 are SEHNR and FQNEAQ (reference sequence). The junction had 7 bases not matched to a gene; V was cut back by 5 bases and J by 7 bases. The CDR3 runs to 14 residues. CDR3 in amino acids: CASSDTGVVEKLFF. The CDR3 nucleotides are TGTGCCAGCAGCGACACAGGGGTTGTTGAAAAACTGTTTTTT.

The V and J genes are TRBV6-1 and TRBJ2-6, with D possibly matching TRBD1 (6 bases). Germline values: CDR1 MNHNS, CDR2 SASEGT. The CDR3 spans 13 residues. Trimming pared 7 bases from V and 3 bases from J, leaving 7 bases between. In DNA, the CDR3 is TGTGCCAGCAAACAGGGTGGGGCCAACGTCCTGACTTTC. It specifies CASKQGGANVLTF.

The V call is TRBV5-1, the J call TRBJ2-7; perhaps TRBD2 as D (5 bases). V lost 4 bases and J lost 5, with 13 bases in between. Germline CDR1 reads SGHRS; CDR2 reads YFSETQ. This CDR3 is built from 13 residues. CDR3 in DNA: TGCGCCAGCAGCCTGGGAGTGCGGGACGAGCAGTACTTC. Translation: CASSLGVRDEQYF. Complete variable domain (other parts from reference TRBV5-1 and TRBJ2-7): KAGVTQTPRYLIKTRGQQVTLSCSPISGHRSVSWYQQTPGQGLQFLFEYFSETQRNKGNFPGRFSGRQFSNSRSEMNVSTLELGDSALYLCASSLGVRDEQYFGPGTRLTVT.

V usage is TRBV7-6 and J usage is TRBJ2-7, with D possibly matching TRBD1 (5 bases). V shed 2 bases and J shed 3 bases, with 14 bases lying between them. Germline V gene sequence: CDR1 SGHVS, CDR2 FNYEAQ. This CDR3 region has 15 residues. CDR3 nucleotides: TGTGCCAGCAGCTTAAACTGGGCAAGGGGCTACGAGCAGTACTTC. Protein sequence: CASSLNWARGYEQYF. Combining the CDR3 with reference TRBV7-6 and TRBJ2-7 gives the whole variable domain GAGVSQSPRYKVTKRGQDVALRCDPISGHVSLYWYRQALGQGPEFLTYFNYEAQQDKSGLPNDRFSAERPEGSISTLTIQRTEQRDSAMYRCASSLNWARGYEQYFGPGTRLTVT.

The rearrangement links TRBV5-1 to TRBJ1-1; D is possibly TRBD1 (6 bases). This CDR3 region has 16 residues. Germline V gene data show CDR1 as SGHRS and CDR2 as YFSETQ. Trimming cost V 3 bases and J 2 bases, with 17 bases left between them. CDR3 bases: TGCGCCAGCAGCTATTCCCCCGGGACACTTAACACTGAAGCTTTCTTT. This sequence encodes CASSYSPGTLNTEAFF.

This sequence joins TRBV4-3 and TRBJ2-2, with 14 bases identical to TRBD2. CDR3 length: 18 residues. From germline, CDR1 is LGHNA and CDR2 YSLEER. The trim removed 0 bases at V and 0 bases at J, leaving 0 bases unmatched. In DNA form, the CDR3 reads TGCGCCAGCAGCCAAGAGGGACTAGCGGGAGCGAACACCGGGGAGCTGTTTTTT. It translates to CASSQEGLAGANTGELFF.

The chain has TRBV19 and TRBJ1-1; perhaps TRBD1 as D (5 bases). The V and J ends lost 4 bases and 0 bases respectively, with 12 bases between them. CDR1 is LNHDA, CDR2 SQIVND, per germline (reference sequence). The CDR3 runs 15 residues. This chain's CDR3 is CASSTGGVMNTEAFF. The CDR3 bases are TGTGCCAGTAGTACCGGGGGGGTTATGAACACTGAAGCTTTCTTT.

This clone was detected only a few times. V usage is TRBV19 and J usage is TRBJ1-1; D is possibly TRBD1 (6 bases). The V gene's germline CDR1 is LNHDA and CDR2 SQIVND (reference sequence). There are 15 residues in the CDR3. Trimming shortened V by 7 bases and J by 3 bases, and 18 bases separated the two germline ends. CDR3 coding DNA: TGTGCCAGTACAACCCCGGGGGCTGGATACACTGAAGCTTTCTTT. It codes for CASTTPGAGYTEAFF.

The chain has TRBV30 and TRBJ1-3, with a tentative D call TRBD1 (5 bases). Germline CDR1 reads GTSNPN; CDR2 reads SVGIG (reference sequence). V was trimmed by 3 bases and J by 0 bases, leaving 15 bases between them. The CDR3 contains 16 residues. The chain's CDR3 is CAWRNFGDLSGNTIYF. CDR3 in DNA: TGTGCCTGGAGAAATTTTGGGGACCTCTCTGGAAACACCATATATTTT.

The V and J genes are TRBV7-2 and TRBJ2-1, with 10 positions matching TRBD2. The V gene's germline CDR1 is SGHTA and CDR2 FQGNSA. This CDR3 has 15 amino acids. V shed 4 bases, J shed 3 bases, and the junction held 3 bases outside the gene matches. In DNA, the CDR3 is TGTGCCAGCAGCTCGGGACTAGCGATCTACAATGAGCAGTTCTTC. Translated: CASSSGLAIYNEQFF.

V is TRBV5-1 and J is TRBJ2-2; D is unclear. CDR3 size: 14 residues. Germline lookup yields CDR1 SGHRS and CDR2 YFSETQ. V was pared by 4 bases and J by 3 bases, with 10 bases between. CDR3 nucleotide sequence: TGCGCCAGCAGCGTCCGATCGGACACCGGGGAGCTGTTTTTT. Translating it yields CASSVRSDTGELFF.

The rearrangement joins TRBV28 to TRBJ2-3; D possibly uses TRBD1 or TRBD2 (5 bases each). The germline gives CDR1 MDHEN, CDR2 SYDVKM. V was shortened by 7 bases and J by 2 bases, with 19 bases between the two germline ends. The CDR3 runs to 16 residues. For the CDR3, the DNA is TGTGCCAGCAACCAGCCCCCAGGGACCTACACAGATACGCAGTATTTT. Its protein product is CASNQPPGTYTDTQYF.

This rearrangement joins TRBV2 to TRBJ1-4, with D uncertain. Germline CDR1 and CDR2: SNHLY and FYNNEI. This CDR3 contains 14 residues. V gave up 2 bases and J gave up 5 bases, with 9 bases separating them. This chain's CDR3 is CASSERAVNEKLFF. DNA for the CDR3: TGTGCCAGCAGTGAAAGGGCAGTCAATGAAAAACTGTTTTTT.

V is TRBV7-2 and J is TRBJ2-1; 9 nucleotides line up with TRBD2. J was trimmed by 7 bases and V by 2 bases; bases with no gene match: 6. CDR1 and CDR2 from the germline V gene are SGHTA and FQGNSA. The CDR3 loop spans 15 amino acids. CDR3 sequence (DNA): TGTGCCAGCAGCTTAAGGGGCGGGAGGGGGAATGAGCAGTTCTTC. Translating it yields CASSLRGGRGNEQFF.

This chain uses TRBV15 with TRBJ2-1; D call uncertain. The CDR3 is 17 residues long. CDR1 is LNHNV and CDR2 is YYDKDF in the germline V gene (reference sequence). The germline V and J ends were trimmed by 1 base and 5 bases, with 18 bases remaining between them. The CDR3 region has the DNA TGTGCCACCAGCAGAGTCGCGCACCCTAGTAGCAACAATGAGCAGTTCTTC. It encodes CATSRVAHPSSNNEQFF.

The chain uses TRBV7-8 and TRBJ2-5; D possibly matches TRBD1 or TRBD2 (5 bases each). Deletions cut 1 base from V and 7 bases from J, with 10 bases between. The CDR3 has 13 amino acids. Germline assignment: CDR1 SGHVS and CDR2 FQNEAQ. The CDR3 region is CASSLGHGGTQYF. CDR3 DNA sequence: TGTGCCAGCAGCTTAGGTCATGGGGGGACCCAGTACTTC. Combining the CDR3 with reference TRBV7-8 and TRBJ2-5 gives the whole variable domain GAGVSQSPRYKVAKRGQDVALRCDPISGHVSLFWYQQALGQGPEFLTYFQNEAQLDKSGLPSDRFFAERPEGSVSTLKIQRTQQEDSAVYLCASSLGHGGTQYFGPGTRLLVL.

The genes are TRBV4-3 and TRBJ2-6, with D possibly matching TRBD2 (6 bases). The CDR3 spans 20 residues. In germline, CDR1 is LGHNA, CDR2 YSLEER. Trimming removed 0 bases at V and 0 bases at J, with 18 bases between. Here the CDR3 DNA reads TGCGCCAGCAGCCAAGAGGCTCAGGGAGGCTTTTACTCTGGGGCCAACGTCCTGACTTTC. Protein sequence: CASSQEAQGGFYSGANVLTF.

The J gene is TRBJ2-7, the V gene TRBV7-9, with TRBD1 as a possible D gene (5 bases). Germline values: CDR1 SEHNR, CDR2 FQNEAQ (reference sequence). The V gene lost 0 bases and the J gene lost 1 base, with 13 bases spanning the gap. This CDR3 has 16 amino acids. CDR3 nucleotides: TGTGCCAGCAGCTTAGCCAAGGGGAAGTCGTCCTACGAGCAGTACTTC. The encoded protein is CASSLAKGKSSYEQYF.